This T cell receptor (beta chain) was identified in a study of Graves' ophthalmopathy and Graves' hyperthyroidism. Study at large: Being free of ophthalmopathy for 18 months of follow-up defined stable hyperthyroidism.

Study-wide points: Most expanded clonotypes in thyroid above 0.001 frequency also showed up in blood. Sensitivity of about 91% and specificity of around 80% were achieved when a 13-signature model separated ophthalmopathy from stable hyperthyroidism.

The TCR beta CDR3 regions underwent amplification from RNA transcripts. A first-round RT-PCR used HTBI primers, followed by a second-round multiplex PCR. Via MiXCR, TCRdb re-called the multiplex PCR reads, giving one row per CDR3 protein. This table holds approximately 1.2 million distinct CDR3 sequences, roughly 35% found once. About this clonotype itself: Its cognate antigen is unknown.

CDR1 and CDR2 (germline): ENHRY, SYGVKD. The V end was cut by 6 bases, the J end by 9 bases, with 9 bases between. This CDR3 has 12 residues. Hyperthyroidism patients had new diagnoses, durations under 2 months, and ages of 18 to 65. Sample: peripheral blood or thyroid tissue (not recorded which). The clonotype was recovered from an adult man with Graves' hyperthyroidism. The chain combines TRBV10-3 with TRBJ1-6; a possible D gene is TRBD1 (6 bases). CDR3 protein: CAIRTGPSPLHF. CDR3 DNA sequence: TGTGCCATCAGGACAGGACCTTCACCCCTCCACTTT.